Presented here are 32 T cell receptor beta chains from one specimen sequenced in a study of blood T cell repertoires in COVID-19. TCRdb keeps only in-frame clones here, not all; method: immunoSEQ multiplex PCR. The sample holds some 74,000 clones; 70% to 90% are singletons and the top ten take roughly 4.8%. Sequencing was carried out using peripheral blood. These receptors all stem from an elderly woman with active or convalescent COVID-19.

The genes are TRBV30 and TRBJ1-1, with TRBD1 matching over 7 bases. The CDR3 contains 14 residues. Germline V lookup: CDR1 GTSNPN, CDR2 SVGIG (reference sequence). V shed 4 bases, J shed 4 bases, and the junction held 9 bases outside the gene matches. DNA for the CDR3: TGTGCCTGGACCCGGACAGGTTTGGGCACTGAAGCTTTCTTT. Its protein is CAWTRTGLGTEAFF.

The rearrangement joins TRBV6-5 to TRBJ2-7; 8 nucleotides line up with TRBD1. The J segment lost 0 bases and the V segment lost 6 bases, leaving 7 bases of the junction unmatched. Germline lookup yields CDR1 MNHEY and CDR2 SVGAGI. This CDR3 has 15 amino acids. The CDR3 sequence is CASRIGTGASYEQYF. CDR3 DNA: TGTGCCAGCAGAATAGGGACAGGCGCCTCCTACGAGCAGTACTTC.

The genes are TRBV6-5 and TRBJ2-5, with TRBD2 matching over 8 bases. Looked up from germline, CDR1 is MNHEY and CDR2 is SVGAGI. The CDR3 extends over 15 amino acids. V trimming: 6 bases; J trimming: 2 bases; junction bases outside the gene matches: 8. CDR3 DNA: TGTGCCAGCAGGGACCTAAGCGGGGGTCAAGAGACCCAGTACTTC. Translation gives CASRDLSGGQETQYF.

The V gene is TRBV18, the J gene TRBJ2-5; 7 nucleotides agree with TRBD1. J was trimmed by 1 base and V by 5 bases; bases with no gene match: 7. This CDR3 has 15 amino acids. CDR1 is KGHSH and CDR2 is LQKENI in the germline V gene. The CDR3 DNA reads TGTGCCAGCTCAGGTTGGGACAGCTCCCAAGAGACCCAGTACTTC. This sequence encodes CASSGWDSSQETQYF.

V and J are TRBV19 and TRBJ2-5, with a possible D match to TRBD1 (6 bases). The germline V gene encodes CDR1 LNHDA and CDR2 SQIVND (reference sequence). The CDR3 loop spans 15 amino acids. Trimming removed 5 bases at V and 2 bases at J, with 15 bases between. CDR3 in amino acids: CASSSQGLIQETQYF. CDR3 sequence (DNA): TGTGCCAGTAGTTCACAGGGTTTAATACAAGAGACCCAGTACTTC.

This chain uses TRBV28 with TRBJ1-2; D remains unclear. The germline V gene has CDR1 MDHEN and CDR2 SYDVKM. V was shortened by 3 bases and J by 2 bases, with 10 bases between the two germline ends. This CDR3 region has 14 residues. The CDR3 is CASSFVNRNYGYTF. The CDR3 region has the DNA TGTGCCAGCAGTTTTGTAAACAGAAACTATGGCTACACCTTC.

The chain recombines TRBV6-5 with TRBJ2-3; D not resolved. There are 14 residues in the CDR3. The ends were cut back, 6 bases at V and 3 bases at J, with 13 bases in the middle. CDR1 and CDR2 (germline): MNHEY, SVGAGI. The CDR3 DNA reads TGTGCCAGCAGGATTGGGTGGGCGACAGATACGCAGTATTTT. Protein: CASRIGWATDTQYF.

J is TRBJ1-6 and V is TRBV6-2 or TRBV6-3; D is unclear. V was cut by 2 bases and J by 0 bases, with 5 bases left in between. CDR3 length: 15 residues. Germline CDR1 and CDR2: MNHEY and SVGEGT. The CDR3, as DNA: TGTGCCAGCAGTTACGGACTCTCCTATAATTCACCCCTCCACTTT. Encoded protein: CASSYGLSYNSPLHF.

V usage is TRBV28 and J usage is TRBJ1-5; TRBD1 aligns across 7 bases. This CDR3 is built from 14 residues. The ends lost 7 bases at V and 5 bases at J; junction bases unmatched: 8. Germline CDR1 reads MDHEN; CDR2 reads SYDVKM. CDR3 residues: CASKLDRKDQPQHF. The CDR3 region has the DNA TGTGCCAGCAAGCTGGACAGGAAGGATCAGCCCCAGCATTTT.

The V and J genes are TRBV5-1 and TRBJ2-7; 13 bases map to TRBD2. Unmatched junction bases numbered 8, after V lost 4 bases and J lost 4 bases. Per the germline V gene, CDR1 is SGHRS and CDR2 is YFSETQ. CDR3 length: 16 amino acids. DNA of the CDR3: TGCGCCAGCAGCCCCGGACTAGCGGGGGCCTATTACGAGCAGTACTTC. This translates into CASSPGLAGAYYEQYF.

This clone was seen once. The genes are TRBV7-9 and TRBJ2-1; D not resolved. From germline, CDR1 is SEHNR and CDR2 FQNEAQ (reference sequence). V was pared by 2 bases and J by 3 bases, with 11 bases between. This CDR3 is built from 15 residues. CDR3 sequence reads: CASSLSLTRYNEQFF. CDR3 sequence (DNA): TGTGCCAGCAGCTTATCCCTAACGCGCTACAATGAGCAGTTCTTC.

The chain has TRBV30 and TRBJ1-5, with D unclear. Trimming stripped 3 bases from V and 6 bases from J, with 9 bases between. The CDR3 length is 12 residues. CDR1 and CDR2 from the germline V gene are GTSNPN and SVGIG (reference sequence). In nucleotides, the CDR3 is TGTGCCTGGAGCTCGACGGGTCAGCCCCAGCATTTT. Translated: CAWSSTGQPQHF.

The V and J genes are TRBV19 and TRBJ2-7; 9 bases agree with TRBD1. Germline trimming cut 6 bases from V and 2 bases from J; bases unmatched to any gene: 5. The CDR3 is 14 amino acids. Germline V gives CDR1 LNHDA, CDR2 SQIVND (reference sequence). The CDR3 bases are TGTGCCAGTAGGAAGACAGGGGGAGCCTACGAGCAGTACTTC. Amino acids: CASRKTGGAYEQYF.

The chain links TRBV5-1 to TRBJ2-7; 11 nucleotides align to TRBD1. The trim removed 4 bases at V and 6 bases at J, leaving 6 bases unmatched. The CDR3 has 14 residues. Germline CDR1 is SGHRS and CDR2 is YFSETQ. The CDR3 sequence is CASSTGTGGLEQYF. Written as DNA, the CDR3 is TGCGCCAGCAGCACCGGGACAGGGGGACTCGAGCAGTACTTC.

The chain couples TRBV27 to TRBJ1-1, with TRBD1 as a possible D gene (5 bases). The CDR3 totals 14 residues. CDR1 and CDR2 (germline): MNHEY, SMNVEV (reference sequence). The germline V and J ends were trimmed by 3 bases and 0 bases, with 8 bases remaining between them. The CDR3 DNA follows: TGTGCCAGCAGTTTGGGGCTGCTGAACACTGAAGCTTTCTTT. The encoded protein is CASSLGLLNTEAFF.

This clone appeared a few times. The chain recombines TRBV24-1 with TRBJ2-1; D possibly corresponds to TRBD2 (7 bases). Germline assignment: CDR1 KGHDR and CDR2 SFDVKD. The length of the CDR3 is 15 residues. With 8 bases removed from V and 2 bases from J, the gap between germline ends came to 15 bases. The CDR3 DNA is TGTGCCACCAATGACGGGGGGCGTCCCTACAATGAGCAGTTCTTC. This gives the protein CATNDGGRPYNEQFF.

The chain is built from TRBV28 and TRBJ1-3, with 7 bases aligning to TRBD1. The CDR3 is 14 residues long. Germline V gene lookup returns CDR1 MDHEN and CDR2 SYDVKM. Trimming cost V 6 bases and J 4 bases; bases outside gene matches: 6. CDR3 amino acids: CASSPGQAGNTIYF. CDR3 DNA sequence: TGTGCCAGCAGCCCCGGACAGGCCGGAAACACCATATATTTT.

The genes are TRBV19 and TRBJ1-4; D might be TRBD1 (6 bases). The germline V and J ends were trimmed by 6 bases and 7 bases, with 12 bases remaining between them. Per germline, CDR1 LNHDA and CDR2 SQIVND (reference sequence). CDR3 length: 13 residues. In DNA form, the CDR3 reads TGTGCCAGTAGCCAGGGGTCGGCTGAAAAACTGTTTTTT. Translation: CASSQGSAEKLFF.

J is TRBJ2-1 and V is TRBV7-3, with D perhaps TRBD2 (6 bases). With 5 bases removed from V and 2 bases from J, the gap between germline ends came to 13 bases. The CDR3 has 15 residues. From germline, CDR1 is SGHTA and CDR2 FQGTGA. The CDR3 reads CASSIGVAAYNEQFF. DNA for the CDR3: TGTGCCAGCAGCATAGGGGTAGCGGCCTACAATGAGCAGTTCTTC.

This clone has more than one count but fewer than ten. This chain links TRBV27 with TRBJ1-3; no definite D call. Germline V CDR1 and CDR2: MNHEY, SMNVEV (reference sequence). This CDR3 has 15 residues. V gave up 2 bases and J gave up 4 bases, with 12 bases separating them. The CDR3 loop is CASSLNLRYGNTIYF. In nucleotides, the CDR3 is TGTGCCAGCAGTTTAAACCTCCGGTACGGAAACACCATATATTTT.

For the CDR3, the DNA is TGTGCCAGCTCCCCCAGGGTCACAGATACGCAGTATTTT. It encodes CASSPRVTDTQYF. The chain has TRBV18 and TRBJ2-3, with a weak D call TRBD1 (5 bases). V lost 6 bases and J 2 bases, leaving 9 bases between the germline ends. The CDR3 is 13 residues long. Germline assignment: CDR1 KGHSH and CDR2 LQKENI.

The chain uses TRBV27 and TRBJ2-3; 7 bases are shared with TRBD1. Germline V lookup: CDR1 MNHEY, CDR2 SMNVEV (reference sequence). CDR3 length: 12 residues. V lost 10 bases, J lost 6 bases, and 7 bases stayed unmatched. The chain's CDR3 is CANDRVYDTQYF. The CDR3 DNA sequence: TGTGCCAACGACAGGGTGTACGATACGCAGTATTTT.

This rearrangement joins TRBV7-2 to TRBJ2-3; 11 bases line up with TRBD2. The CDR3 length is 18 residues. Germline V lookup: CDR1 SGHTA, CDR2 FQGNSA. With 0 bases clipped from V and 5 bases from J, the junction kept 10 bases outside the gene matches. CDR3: CASSLALSSGGARDTQYF. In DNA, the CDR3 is TGTGCCAGCAGCTTAGCGCTAAGTAGCGGGGGGGCCCGAGATACGCAGTATTTT.

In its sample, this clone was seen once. The chain's CDR3 is CASRGGNTGELFF. CDR3 sequence (DNA): TGTGCCAGTAGAGGGGGAAACACCGGGGAGCTGTTTTTT. The chain couples TRBV19 to TRBJ2-2; D may be TRBD1 (6 bases). V lost 6 bases, J lost 2 bases, and 7 bases lay in between. CDR1 and CDR2 (germline): LNHDA, SQIVND (reference sequence). There are 13 residues in the CDR3.

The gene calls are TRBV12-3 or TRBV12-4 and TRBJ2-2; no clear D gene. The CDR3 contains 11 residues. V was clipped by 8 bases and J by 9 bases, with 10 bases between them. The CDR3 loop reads CASRLGRELFF. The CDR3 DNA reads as TGTGCCAGCCGACTTGGCCGGGAGCTGTTTTTT.

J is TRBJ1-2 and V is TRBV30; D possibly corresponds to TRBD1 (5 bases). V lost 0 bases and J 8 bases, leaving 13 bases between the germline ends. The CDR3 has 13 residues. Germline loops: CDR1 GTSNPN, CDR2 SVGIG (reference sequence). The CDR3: CAWSVITGAGYTF. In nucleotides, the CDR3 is TGTGCCTGGAGTGTAATAACTGGGGCGGGCTACACCTTC.

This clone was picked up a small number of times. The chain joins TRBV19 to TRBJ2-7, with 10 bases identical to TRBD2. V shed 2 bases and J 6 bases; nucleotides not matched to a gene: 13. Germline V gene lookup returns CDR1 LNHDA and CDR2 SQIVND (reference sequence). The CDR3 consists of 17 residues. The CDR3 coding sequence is TGTGCCAGTAGTATAAACCCCGTCGTCAGCGGGAGGGCCGAGCAGTACTTC. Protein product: CASSINPVVSGRAEQYF.

The CDR3: CASSLSLDYPNTEAFF. CDR3 in DNA: TGCGCCAGCAGCTTGTCCTTGGACTATCCGAACACTGAAGCTTTCTTT. The chain employs TRBV5-1 and TRBJ1-1, with D uncertain. The CDR3 has 16 amino acids. The V end lost 1 base, the J end lost 1 base, and 14 bases lay between the germline ends. From germline, CDR1 is SGHRS and CDR2 YFSETQ.

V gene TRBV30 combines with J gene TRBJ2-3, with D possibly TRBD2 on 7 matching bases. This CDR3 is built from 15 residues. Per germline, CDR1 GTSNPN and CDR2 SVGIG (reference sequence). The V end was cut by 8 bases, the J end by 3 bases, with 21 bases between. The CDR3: CARSSGRGGTDTQYF. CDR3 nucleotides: TGTGCCCGGTCATCCGGAAGGGGGGGTACAGATACGCAGTATTTT. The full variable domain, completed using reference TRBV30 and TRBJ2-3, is SQTIHQWPATLVQPVGSPLSLECTVEGTSNPNLYWYRQAAGRGLQLLFYSVGIGQISSEVPQNLSASRPQDRQFILSSKKLLLSDSGFYLCARSSGRGGTDTQYFGPGTRLTVL.

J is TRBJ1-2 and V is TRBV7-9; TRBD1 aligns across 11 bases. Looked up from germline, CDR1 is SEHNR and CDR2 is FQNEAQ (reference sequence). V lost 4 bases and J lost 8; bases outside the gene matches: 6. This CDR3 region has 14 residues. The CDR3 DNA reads TGTGCCAGCAGCTACGGACAGGGGGCGCAGGGCTACACCTTC. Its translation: CASSYGQGAQGYTF.

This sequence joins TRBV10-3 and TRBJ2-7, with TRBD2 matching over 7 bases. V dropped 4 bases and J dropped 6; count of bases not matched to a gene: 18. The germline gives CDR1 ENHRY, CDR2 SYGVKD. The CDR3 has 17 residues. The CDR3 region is CAISALSEGLVRGEQYF. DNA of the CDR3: TGTGCCATCAGTGCCCTAAGTGAAGGACTAGTGAGGGGCGAGCAGTACTTC.

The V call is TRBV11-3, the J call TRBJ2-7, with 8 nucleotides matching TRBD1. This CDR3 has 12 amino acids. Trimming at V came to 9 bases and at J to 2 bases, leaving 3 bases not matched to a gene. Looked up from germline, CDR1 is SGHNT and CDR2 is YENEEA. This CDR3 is CARGQDPYEQYF. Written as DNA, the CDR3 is TGTGCCAGGGGACAGGACCCCTACGAGCAGTACTTC.